This T cell receptor beta chain originates from a study of cytomegalovirus exposure and HLA in healthy donors. Study details: There were 75 million to 95 million unique TCRs (from HLA-typed donors) in an early data release. Notes on the study in general: In a later analysis, compared with equally common non-associated chains, HLA-associated beta chains were more expanded. In a later analysis, at a false discovery rate of 0.05, over 15,000 TCR beta sequences matched HLA alleles. Relative to the approximately 660-donor mean, N-insertions were reportedly fewer in an Asian-associated ancestry cluster in a later analysis.

Germline values: CDR1 SEHNR, CDR2 FQNEAQ (reference sequence). CDR3 length equals 15 residues. The trim removed 5 bases at V and 8 bases at J, leaving 14 bases unmatched. 60 Vbeta and 13 Jbeta primers were used in PCR. This table comes from immunoSEQ multiplex PCR, and its TCRdb copy is limited to in-frame clones, with some not included. The sample yields some 150,000 clones, about two thirds seen once. As to this clone: As yet, its antigen is unknown.

This TCR derives from a woman aged 25 to 39 in good health and CMV-seronegative. Sequencing input: PBMCs. This chain joins TRBV7-9 and TRBJ1-2, with 7 nucleotides matching TRBD1. The DNA for the CDR3 is TGTGCCAGCAGCAGGGGGGACAGCCTCTCGGAAGGCTACACCTTC. As protein: CASSRGDSLSEGYTF.